These 22 T cell receptor beta chains originate from one sample sequenced in a study of CD4 T cells in relation to SARS-CoV-2 and coronaviruses (dated by TCRdb to the early 2020s). No antigen is known for these receptors. Library construction relied on the immunoSEQ multiplex PCR assay. In TCRdb, the immuneACCESS table is reduced to in-frame sequences with V and J assigned. These tables do not hold every clone; where another copy was compared, an unresolved V gene accounts for under half, and the others remain unexplained. Within this sample are 15,000 to 20,000 clones, with around 80% of them counted one time only. The ten largest account for over 25% of the sample. CD4+ T cells from unexposed donors were collected before the COVID-19 pandemic (2011-2018). After roughly 11 days of culture, CD4+ T cells were isolated with the EasySep CD4+ T cell isolation kit. What was sequenced was CD4+ T cells from PBMCs, cultured in vitro. Receptor source: a human donor in good health.

The chain uses TRBV7-8 and TRBJ2-2; no reliable D call. V gave up 6 bases and J gave up 4 bases, with 15 bases separating them. Germline-derived CDR1 and CDR2 are SGHVS and FQNEAQ. The CDR3 is 15 residues long. CDR3 coding DNA: TGTGCCAGCAGGAACGCCCAAACGCGCACCGGGGAGCTGTTTTTT. This sequence encodes CASRNAQTRTGELFF. The full variable domain, rest sourced from reference TRBV7-8 and TRBJ2-2, is GAGVSQSPRYKVAKRGQDVALRCDPISGHVSLFWYQQALGQGPEFLTYFQNEAQLDKSGLPSDRFFAERPEGSVSTLKIQRTQQEDSAVYLCASRNAQTRTGELFFGEGSRLTVL.

This chain joins TRBV19 and TRBJ2-5, with 7 bases that match TRBD1. Trimming took 4 bases from V and 2 from J; bases not matched to a gene: 13. The CDR3 runs 17 residues. Germline CDR1 reads LNHDA; CDR2 reads SQIVND (reference sequence). The CDR3 loop reads CASSKSGTALLQETQYF. Here the CDR3 DNA reads TGTGCCAGTAGTAAATCCGGGACAGCGCTTCTTCAAGAGACCCAGTACTTC.

This rearrangement joins TRBV19 to TRBJ2-1; 7 bases fit TRBD2. Germline lookup yields CDR1 LNHDA and CDR2 SQIVND (reference sequence). After removal of 5 bases from V and 0 bases from J, the junction contained 7 bases not matched to a gene. CDR3 length: 16 amino acids. The CDR3 DNA reads TGTGCCAGTAGTGCCCATACTAGCGTCTCCTACAATGAGCAGTTCTTC. Its protein is CASSAHTSVSYNEQFF.

The chain carries TRBV3-1 (or the pseudogene TRBV3-2) and TRBJ2-5; D assignment may be TRBD1 or TRBD2 (6 bases each). Germline V lookup: CDR1 LGHDT, CDR2 YNNKEL (reference sequence). CDR3 length: 15 amino acids. V lost 4 bases and J lost 0, with 12 bases in between. CDR3 sequence: CASSRQGRYQETQYF. The CDR3 region has the DNA TGTGCCAGCAGCCGGCAGGGGAGGTACCAAGAGACCCAGTACTTC.

This rearrangement joins TRBV5-1 to TRBJ2-1; D is ambiguous. CDR3 size: 13 residues. In germline, CDR1 is SGHRS, CDR2 YFSETQ. The ends were cut back, 7 bases at V and 3 bases at J, with 11 bases in the middle. This chain's CDR3 is CASVQANYNEQFF. The CDR3 DNA sequence: TGCGCCAGCGTACAAGCGAACTACAATGAGCAGTTCTTC.

The V call is TRBV24-1, the J call TRBJ2-5; 7 bases fit TRBD1. In germline, CDR1 is KGHDR, CDR2 SFDVKD. CDR3 length: 13 residues. Trimming cost V 9 bases and J 4 bases; bases outside gene matches: 7. The CDR3 spells CATGDSLRETQYF. The DNA of the CDR3 is TGTGCCACCGGGGACAGTCTCCGAGAGACCCAGTACTTC.

The J gene is TRBJ1-2, the V gene TRBV29-1; weak D call: TRBD1 (5 bases). V gave up 7 bases and J gave up 0 bases, with 12 bases separating them. Germline CDR1 reads SQVTM; CDR2 reads ANQGSEA. This CDR3 region has 13 residues. This CDR3 is CSGRTGPNYGYTF. The CDR3 DNA reads TGCAGCGGCCGGACGGGGCCTAACTATGGCTACACCTTC. The whole variable domain, remainder taken from reference TRBV29-1 and TRBJ1-2, is SAVISQKPSRDICQRGTSLTIQCQVDSQVTMMFWYRQQPGQSLTLIATANQGSEATYESGFVIDKFPISRPNLTFSTLTVSNMSPEDSSIYLCSGRTGPNYGYTFGSGTRLTVV.

CDR3 nucleotide sequence: TGTGCCAGTATGCCTCGTTGGACGGAGAATGAAAAACTGTTTTTT. Its protein is CASMPRWTENEKLFF. This sequence joins TRBV6-5 and TRBJ1-4; D not certain. This CDR3 contains 15 residues. The V and J ends lost 9 bases and 5 bases respectively, with 19 bases between them. Germline V gene lookup returns CDR1 MNHEY and CDR2 SVGAGI.

J is TRBJ2-3 and V is TRBV19, with 8 bases that match TRBD1. The CDR3 is 18 amino acids. The junction had 10 bases not matched to a gene; V was cut back by 1 base and J by 1 base. Germline-derived CDR1 and CDR2 are LNHDA and SQIVND (reference sequence). DNA for the CDR3: TGTGCCAGTAGTATAGGCTTTCTGACAGGGGTCCGCACAGATACGCAGTATTTT. It codes for CASSIGFLTGVRTDTQYF.

A few counts support this clone. The J gene is TRBJ1-5, the V gene TRBV3-1 (or the pseudogene TRBV3-2); D remains unclear. The CDR3 loop spans 12 amino acids. Germline CDR1 and CDR2: LGHDT and YNNKEL (reference sequence). Between the trimmed V and J ends, which lost 8 bases and 0 bases, there was a span of 5 bases. In nucleotides, the CDR3 is TGTGCCAGCGGGCATAGCAATCAGCCCCAGCATTTT. Its protein is CASGHSNQPQHF.

The rearrangement links TRBV29-1 to TRBJ2-3, with D unresolved. The CDR3 consists of 11 residues. Germline V CDR1 and CDR2: SQVTM, ANQGSEA. V was pared by 1 base and J by 1 base, with 0 bases between. CDR3 coding DNA: TGCAGCGTTGAAGGCACAGATACGCAGTATTTT. Its protein is CSVEGTDTQYF.

This clone was detected a few times. The rearrangement links TRBV19 to TRBJ1-1; D remains unclear. The V gene lost 5 bases and the J gene lost 5 bases, with 9 bases spanning the gap. CDR1 and CDR2 (germline): LNHDA, SQIVND (reference sequence). This CDR3 contains 12 residues. CDR3 DNA sequence: TGTGCCAGTAGTTCCCCAATGACTGAAGCTTTCTTT. This sequence encodes CASSSPMTEAFF.

The genes are TRBV5-1 and TRBJ1-2; D is perhaps TRBD1 (6 bases). From germline, CDR1 is SGHRS and CDR2 YFSETQ. This CDR3 has 15 amino acids. The V gene lost 1 base and the J gene lost 6 bases, with 16 bases spanning the gap. The DNA of the CDR3 is TGCGCCAGCAGCTTGTTAGCGGGGGGCGACAATGGCTACACCTTC. It specifies CASSLLAGGDNGYTF.

CDR3 in amino acids: CASRKAGTNQPQHF. Written as DNA, the CDR3 is TGTGCCAGTAGAAAAGCCGGGACAAATCAGCCCCAGCATTTT. The rearrangement joins TRBV19 to TRBJ1-5, with D possibly TRBD1 on 6 matching bases. Trimming removed 6 bases from V and 4 bases from J, with 13 bases in between. The CDR3 is made up of 14 amino acids. Germline CDR1 and CDR2: LNHDA and SQIVND (reference sequence). Drawing the rest from reference TRBV19 and TRBJ1-5, the complete variable domain is DGGITQSPKYLFRKEGQNVTLSCEQNLNHDAMYWYRQDPGQGLRLIYYSQIVNDFQKGDIAEGYSVSREKKESFPLTVTSAQKNPTAFYLCASRKAGTNQPQHFGDGTRLSIL.

The chain employs TRBV7-6 and TRBJ2-3; 9 nucleotides agree with TRBD2. The CDR3 spans 15 residues. Unmatched junction bases numbered 4, after V lost 2 bases and J lost 4 bases. Germline V gene lookup returns CDR1 SGHVS and CDR2 FNYEAQ. CDR3 coding DNA: TGTGCCAGCAGCTTAAGTAGCGGGGGCGCAGATACGCAGTATTTT. This sequence encodes CASSLSSGGADTQYF.

This clone appeared a few times. The chain combines TRBV6-2 or TRBV6-3 with TRBJ1-4; 8 bases match TRBD1. Germline V gene lookup returns CDR1 MNHEY and CDR2 SVGEGT. The CDR3 totals 15 residues. V dropped 2 bases and J dropped 8; count of bases not matched to a gene: 7. In DNA form, the CDR3 reads TGTGCCAGCAGTTACCCTGGACAGGGTAGCGAAAAACTGTTTTTT. Amino acid sequence: CASSYPGQGSEKLFF.

This rearrangement joins TRBV18 to TRBJ2-5, with TRBD2 identical over 7 bases. V lost 1 base, J lost 2 bases, and 4 bases stayed unmatched. CDR3 length equals 15 residues. CDR1 is KGHSH and CDR2 is LQKENI in the germline V gene. In DNA, the CDR3 is TGTGCCAGCTCACCACTGTCCGGGGGGCAAGAGACCCAGTACTTC. It translates to CASSPLSGGQETQYF.

V usage is TRBV20-1 and J usage is TRBJ1-2; D remains unclear. CDR3 length equals 11 residues. With 4 bases removed from V and 7 bases from J, the gap between germline ends came to 10 bases. CDR1 and CDR2 from the germline V gene are DFQATT and SNEGSKA (reference sequence). CDR3 sequence: CSAIWGSGYTF. The CDR3, as DNA: TGCAGTGCTATATGGGGATCTGGCTACACCTTC.

In its sample, this clone was seen once. J is TRBJ2-1 and V is TRBV24-1; weak D call: TRBD1 (6 bases). The germline gives CDR1 KGHDR, CDR2 SFDVKD. V gave up 3 bases and J gave up 4 bases, with 12 bases separating them. The CDR3 is 15 residues long. The DNA of the CDR3 is TGTGCCACCAGTGATCTAGGGGGAAAATACAATGAGCAGTTCTTC. This codes for CATSDLGGKYNEQFF.

V and J are TRBV9 and TRBJ2-3; D is unclear. V was shortened by 0 bases and J by 6 bases, with 11 bases between the two germline ends. Germline lookup yields CDR1 SGDLS and CDR2 YYNGEE. This CDR3 has 14 residues. CDR3 amino acids: CASSVDHGSDTQYF. The CDR3 bases are TGTGCCAGCAGCGTAGACCACGGCAGCGATACGCAGTATTTT.

The chain carries TRBV29-1 and TRBJ2-3; D uncertain. CDR1 is SQVTM, CDR2 ANQGSEA, per germline. This CDR3 has 12 amino acids. Trimming removed 0 bases from V and 4 bases from J, with 5 bases in between. The CDR3 loop reads CSVEEVPDTQYF. CDR3 DNA sequence: TGCAGCGTTGAAGAAGTCCCAGATACGCAGTATTTT.

The chain has TRBV6-2 or TRBV6-3 and TRBJ1-3, with D possibly matching TRBD1 (5 bases). V was pared by 6 bases and J by 0 bases, with 9 bases between. Germline CDR1 is MNHEY and CDR2 is SVGEGT. The CDR3 length is 14 residues. CDR3 region: CASSHGGSGNTIYF. The DNA of the CDR3 is TGTGCCAGCAGCCACGGGGGCTCTGGAAACACCATATATTTT.